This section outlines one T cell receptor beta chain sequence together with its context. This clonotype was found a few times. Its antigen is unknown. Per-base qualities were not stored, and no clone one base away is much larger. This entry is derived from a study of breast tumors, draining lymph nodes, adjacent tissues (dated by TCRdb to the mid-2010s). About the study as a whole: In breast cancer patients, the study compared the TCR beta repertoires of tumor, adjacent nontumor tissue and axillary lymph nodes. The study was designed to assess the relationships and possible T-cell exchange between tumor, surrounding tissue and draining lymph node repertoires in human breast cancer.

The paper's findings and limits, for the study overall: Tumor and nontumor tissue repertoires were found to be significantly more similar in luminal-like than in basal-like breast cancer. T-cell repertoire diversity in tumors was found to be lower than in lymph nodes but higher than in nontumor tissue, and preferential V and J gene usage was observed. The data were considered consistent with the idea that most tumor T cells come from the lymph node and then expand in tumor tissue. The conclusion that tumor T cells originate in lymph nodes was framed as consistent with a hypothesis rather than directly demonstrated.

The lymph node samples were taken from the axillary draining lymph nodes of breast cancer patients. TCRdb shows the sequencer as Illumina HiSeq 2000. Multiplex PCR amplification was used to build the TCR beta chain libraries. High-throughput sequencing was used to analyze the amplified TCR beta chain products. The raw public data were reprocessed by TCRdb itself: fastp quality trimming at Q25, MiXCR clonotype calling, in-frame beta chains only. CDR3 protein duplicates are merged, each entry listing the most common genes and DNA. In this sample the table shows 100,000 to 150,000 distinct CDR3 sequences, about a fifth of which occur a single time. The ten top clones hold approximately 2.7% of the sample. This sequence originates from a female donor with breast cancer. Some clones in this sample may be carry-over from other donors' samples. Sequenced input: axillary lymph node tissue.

The CDR3 protein is CASSHIAGGPGNEQFF. The bases are TGTGCCAGCAGCCATATAGCGGGAGGGCCGGGGAATGAGCAGTTCTTC. The chain couples TRBV14 to TRBJ2-1, and 11 junctional nucleotides match TRBD2. The CDR3 contains 16 residues, cysteine and phenylalanine counted. Solely the CDR3 DNA is kept, with 48 bases framed from the first base. Reading the germline V gene gives CDR1 SGHDN and CDR2 FVKESK. V trim: 3 bases; J trim: 7 bases; unmatched bases: 8.